The 11 T cell receptor beta chains in this list originate from one sample, sequenced in a study of T cell responses to AZD1222 COVID-19 vaccine. Method: immunoSEQ multiplex PCR; TCRdb's copy keeps in-frame clones and lacks some. Among 160,000 or so clones listed, 75% to 90% were seen once. The starting material was peripheral blood, obtained 28 days after the second AZD1222 dose. These receptor sequences come from an adult who received the AZD1222 COVID-19 vaccine.

The chain is built from TRBV6-5 and TRBJ2-5, with D unclear. Germline V gene lookup returns CDR1 MNHEY and CDR2 SVGAGI. The CDR3 is made up of 12 amino acids. Between the trimmed V and J ends, which lost 3 bases and 7 bases, there was a span of 9 bases. The CDR3 sequence is CASSYVDRTQYF. For the CDR3, the DNA is TGTGCCAGCAGTTATGTCGACCGGACCCAGTACTTC.

The chain carries TRBV11-2 and TRBJ2-7; D not certain. Germline CDR1 is SGHAT and CDR2 is FQNNGV. Trimming shortened V by 3 bases and J by 6 bases, and 15 bases separated the two germline ends. CDR3 length equals 14 residues. The CDR3 region has the DNA TGTGCCAGCAGCTTTGTATTTTTAGGCAGCGAGCAGTACTTC. It yields the protein CASSFVFLGSEQYF.

This rearrangement joins TRBV2 to TRBJ1-2; D remains unclear. Germline CDR1 and CDR2: SNHLY and FYNNEI. The CDR3 runs to 13 residues. V lost 4 bases to trimming and J lost 1 base, with 7 bases between them. The CDR3 DNA is TGTGCCAGCAGTGCCGGGATTAACTATGGCTACACCTTC. This sequence encodes CASSAGINYGYTF.

The CDR3 coding sequence is TGTGCCAGCAGCGTAGAGAGTATTAACTATGGCTACACCTTC. Translated: CASSVESINYGYTF. The rearrangement joins TRBV9 to TRBJ1-2; D unresolved. The CDR3 is made up of 14 amino acids. V was cut by 0 bases and J by 1 base, with 7 bases left in between. CDR1 and CDR2 (germline): SGDLS, YYNGEE.

The chain is built from TRBV28 and TRBJ2-1; D may be TRBD2 (6 bases). This CDR3 has 16 amino acids. Germline CDR1 reads MDHEN; CDR2 reads SYDVKM. V gave up 5 bases and J gave up 3 bases, with 17 bases separating them. The CDR3 nucleotides read TGTGCCAGCAGTGGAGGCACTCCGGAGGGCTACAATGAGCAGTTCTTC. Its protein is CASSGGTPEGYNEQFF.

This clone was picked up a small number of times. In DNA form, the CDR3 reads TGCGCCAGCAGCCAAGATCGGGCACGGGGATCCACTGAAGCTTTCTTT. It is translated as CASSQDRARGSTEAFF. This rearrangement joins TRBV4-3 to TRBJ1-1; D remains ambiguous. This CDR3 is built from 16 residues. V was trimmed by 0 bases and J by 4 bases, leaving 15 bases between them. Germline values: CDR1 LGHNA, CDR2 YSLEER.

The chain joins TRBV5-4 to TRBJ1-1; D is possibly TRBD1 (5 bases). V dropped 2 bases and J dropped 4 bases, with 15 bases sitting between them. The germline gives CDR1 SGHNT, CDR2 YYREEE (reference sequence). The CDR3 extends over 15 amino acids. The CDR3 nucleotides read TGTGCCAGCAGCTTATACCGCAGGGAGGGCACTGAAGCTTTCTTT. This translates into CASSLYRREGTEAFF.

The chain is built from TRBV7-9 and TRBJ1-3; 7 nucleotides align to TRBD1. Per the germline V gene, CDR1 is SEHNR and CDR2 is FQNEAQ (reference sequence). The trim removed 2 bases at V and 16 bases at J, leaving 20 bases unmatched. This CDR3 has 16 residues. CDR3 amino acids: CASSLLGTGERNRVYF. CDR3 bases: TGTGCCAGCAGCTTACTTGGAACAGGGGAACGGAACCGAGTGTATTTT.

The chain carries TRBV5-4 and TRBJ2-2; D call uncertain. V was shortened by 0 bases and J by 3 bases, with 6 bases between the two germline ends. Germline V gene lookup returns CDR1 SGHNT and CDR2 YYREEE (reference sequence). This CDR3 spans 14 amino acids. CDR3 amino acids: CASSLAGYTGELFF. The CDR3 bases are TGTGCCAGCAGCTTGGCAGGTTACACCGGGGAGCTGTTTTTT.

The CDR3 DNA reads TGTGCCAGCAGCCAAGACATTAACTCGAACACCGGGGAGCTGTTTTTT. Amino acid sequence: CASSQDINSNTGELFF. The V and J genes are TRBV3-1 (or the pseudogene TRBV3-2) and TRBJ2-2, with D unclear. CDR1 is LGHDT, CDR2 YNNKEL, per germline (reference sequence). This CDR3 region has 16 residues. Trimming removed 0 bases from V and 0 bases from J, with 8 bases in between.

This chain joins TRBV5-6 and TRBJ2-3; 15 bases agree with TRBD2. The length of the CDR3 is 14 residues. The junction had 5 bases not matched to a gene; V was cut back by 5 bases and J by 10 bases. CDR1 is SGHDT, CDR2 YYEEEE, per germline. The CDR3 nucleotides are TGTGCCAGCAGGGGGGGACTAGCGGGAGGCGCGCAGTATTTT. This encodes CASRGGLAGGAQYF.